These T cell receptor beta chains were read from a single sample in a study of blood T cell repertoires in COVID-19. Using immunoSEQ multiplex PCR, the repertoire was profiled, and TCRdb retains in-frame clones only, with some absent. This sample has almost 200,000 clones; roughly 80% occur once, and the top ten carry approximately 0.9%. Input material: peripheral blood. Receptors originate from a man in his 60s with COVID-19, enrolled during active disease. Each CDR3 is given with its conserved first and last residue. The D gene is left open where the match is weak. Clone size is not always given. Where it is, it says once, few, many or a class for expanded clones.

TRBJ1-1,12,TRBD1,TRBV7-9,-,TGTGCCAGCAGCTTAGAAGGGGGCGGGGCTTTCTTT,CASSLEGGGAFF
TRBJ2-1,12,-,TRBV12-3/TRBV12-4,few,TGTGCCAGCAGTTTCCGGGGGGCTGAGCAGTTCTTC,CASSFRGAEQFF
TRBJ2-4,15,-,TRBV6-2/TRBV6-3,once,TGTGCCAGCAGTTACTTTCGGACTGTCGCAAACATTCAGTACTTC,CASSYFRTVANIQYF
TRBJ1-1,15,-,TRBV7-9,-,TGTGCCAGCAGCTTAGTGTGGGGGGAGAACACTGAAGCTTTCTTT,CASSLVWGENTEAFF
TRBJ1-2,16,TRBD1,TRBV10-3,-,TGTGCCATCAGTGAGGTAATGGGGACAGGGAAGGACGGCTACACCTTC,CAISEVMGTGKDGYTF
TRBJ2-1,12,-,TRBV7-3,-,TGTGCCAGCAGCTTCCAGGGCACTGAGCAGTTCTTC,CASSFQGTEQFF
TRBJ1-1,16,-,TRBV12-5,-,TGTGCTAGTGGTTTGGTAGCAGGCAGGATGAACACTGAAGCTTTCTTT,CASGLVAGRMNTEAFF
TRBJ2-7,16,-,TRBV6-2/TRBV6-3,-,TGTGCCAGCAGTTACAGTGATTCAGACAACTCCTACGAGCAGTACTTC,CASSYSDSDNSYEQYF
TRBJ1-6,18,-,TRBV11-2,-,TGTGCCAGCAGCCTAACCACCGGAGACTCCAAATTTAATTCACCCCTCCACTTT,CASSLTTGDSKFNSPLHF
TRBJ1-1,13,-,TRBV15,once,TGTGCCACCAGCAGAGTCCAGGGTGGTGAAGCTTTCTTT,CATSRVQGGEAFF
TRBJ1-1,10,-,TRBV29-1,-,TGCAGCGTGGGGGAGGAGCGGGCTTTCTTT,CSVGEERAFF
TRBJ2-7,15,-,TRBV6-5,once,TGTGCCAGCAGTCCAACGACAGAAAATAACTACGAGCAGTACTTC,CASSPTTENNYEQYF
TRBJ1-1,14,TRBD1,TRBV27,-,TGTGCCAGCAGAGTACAGGGGGGGTCGACTGAAGCTTTCTTT,CASRVQGGSTEAFF
TRBJ2-3,15,-,TRBV5-1,few,TGCGCCAGCAGCTTGGCCCTAGCCGACACAGATACGCAGTATTTT,CASSLALADTDTQYF
TRBJ2-4,14,TRBD1,TRBV28,once,TGTGCCAGCAGTTCGGGACAGGTCAAAAACATTCAGTACTTC,CASSSGQVKNIQYF
TRBJ2-5,13,-,TRBV5-1,-,TGCGCCAGCAGCTTAGGGACTGAAGAGACCCAGTACTTC,CASSLGTEETQYF
TRBJ2-6,15,-,TRBV28,-,TGTGCCAGCAGTAGCCCAGGGTCTGGGGCCAACGTCCTGACTTTC,CASSSPGSGANVLTF
TRBJ1-5,16,-,TRBV19,-,TGTGCCAGTATGGGATCGACAGCCATGAGCAATCAGCCCCAGCATTTT,CASMGSTAMSNQPQHF
TRBJ1-1,13,-,TRBV12-3/TRBV12-4,-,TGTGCCAGCGGAACGGGAAGTCTGTCTCAAGCTTTCTTT,CASGTGSLSQAFF
TRBJ2-2,17,-,TRBV4-2,-,TGTGCCAGCAGCCAAGTTTTTGCCGGGAGCCCCACCGGGGAGCTGTTTTTT,CASSQVFAGSPTGELFF
TRBJ1-1,13,-,TRBV29-1,-,TGCAGCGTAGGACTGAGACTGAACACTGAAGCTTTCTTT,CSVGLRLNTEAFF
TRBJ1-1,14,-,TRBV10-3,-,TGTGCCATCAGGCCGACGGAGGTGAACACTGAAGCTTTCTTT,CAIRPTEVNTEAFF
TRBJ2-5,17,TRBD2,TRBV5-4,-,TGTGCCAGCAGCTCGGGACTAGCGGGAATTAGATCCGAGACCCAGTACTTC,CASSSGLAGIRSETQYF
TRBJ2-4,15,-,TRBV14,once,TGTGCCAGCAGCCAGGGACTTTTAGCCAAAAACATTCAGTACTTC,CASSQGLLAKNIQYF
TRBJ1-1,17,-,TRBV5-6,once,TGTGCCAGCAGCTCCGATATCGCAGAAACTATGAACACTGAAGCTTTCTTT,CASSSDIAETMNTEAFF
TRBJ2-1,14,-,TRBV3-1/TRBV3-2,-,TGTGCCAGCAGCCAAGAGGCTAGCCACAATGAGCAGTTCTTC,CASSQEASHNEQFF
TRBJ2-1,18,TRBD2,TRBV7-9,-,TGTGCCAGCAGCTTAGCGTTGCCCAGCGGGAGCTTGGGAGATGAGCAGTTCTTC,CASSLALPSGSLGDEQFF
TRBJ1-1,14,TRBD1,TRBV2,-,TGTGCCAGCAGTAGTCAGGGGGCTCACACTGAAGCTTTCTTT,CASSSQGAHTEAFF
TRBJ1-1,13,-,TRBV28,-,TGTGCCAGCAGTTTCACAGGCAGGGGACGGGCTTTCTTT,CASSFTGRGRAFF
TRBJ1-1,13,-,TRBV5-5,-,TGTGCCAGCAGCCGGACTGAAAACACTGAAGCTTTCTTT,CASSRTENTEAFF
TRBJ1-2,13,-,TRBV29-1,-,TGCAGCGTTGGGAAGGGGAATAACTATGGCTACACCTTC,CSVGKGNNYGYTF
TRBJ1-2,14,TRBD1,TRBV30,once,TGTGCCTGGGCCGAAATACCGGGACAGGGAAGCTACACCTTC,CAWAEIPGQGSYTF
TRBJ1-2,16,TRBD1,TRBV9,few,TGTGCCAGCAGCGTCTCATACAGGGGCAGGGCCTATGGCTACACCTTC,CASSVSYRGRAYGYTF
TRBJ1-1,13,-,TRBV19,-,TGTGCCAGTAGTACCCAGACGGGTACTGAAGCTTTCTTT,CASSTQTGTEAFF
TRBJ1-2,12,-,TRBV28,-,TGTGCCAGCAGTGTTGGGGCCTATGGCTACACCTTC,CASSVGAYGYTF
TRBJ2-1,15,-,TRBV7-9,-,TGTGCCAGCAGCCAAGGGTACGGGGCCTACAATGAGCAGTTCTTC,CASSQGYGAYNEQFF
TRBJ1-4,16,-,TRBV7-2,once,TGTGCCAGCAGCTTATACCCGGGGTTGGGGAATGAAAAACTGTTTTTT,CASSLYPGLGNEKLFF
TRBJ2-3,13,-,TRBV19,-,TGTGCCAGTAAGCGCAGGGGCACAGATACGCAGTATTTT,CASKRRGTDTQYF
TRBJ1-1,12,TRBD1,TRBV6-5,-,TGTGCCAGCAGAAGAGAGACAGGGGAAGCTTTCTTT,CASRRETGEAFF
TRBJ2-7,14,-,TRBV3-1/TRBV3-2,-,TGTGCCAGCAGCCAAGGGGCGGGTTCCTACGAGCAGTACTTC,CASSQGAGSYEQYF
TRBJ1-6,14,-,TRBV5-1,once,TGCGCCAGCAGCTTGGCCGGGGTCGGATCACCCCTCCACTTT,CASSLAGVGSPLHF
TRBJ2-7,14,-,TRBV7-9,-,TGTGCCAGCAGCTATTACAGATCCTTCGACGAGCAGTACTTC,CASSYYRSFDEQYF
TRBJ2-7,15,TRBD1,TRBV9,-,TGTGCCAGCAGCCCCCTTGGTAGGGGACAGCACGAGCAGTACTTC,CASSPLGRGQHEQYF
TRBJ1-1,14,-,TRBV15,-,TGTGCCACCAGCAGACGGTCCCCGAACACTGAAGCTTTCTTT,CATSRRSPNTEAFF
TRBJ1-2,15,-,TRBV9,-,TGTGCCAGCAGCGTAGTTGGCAGTCAACCTTATGGCTACACCTTC,CASSVVGSQPYGYTF
TRBJ2-7,14,TRBD1,TRBV27,once,TGTGCCAGCAGCTCTGGGGACAGCGTCTACGAGCAGTACTTC,CASSSGDSVYEQYF
TRBJ1-1,18,-,TRBV18,-,TGTGCCAGCTCCCAAATCCCGGGAACAGGGATTCTGAACACTGAAGCTTTCTTT,CASSQIPGTGILNTEAFF
TRBJ1-4,16,TRBD1,TRBV27,-,TGTGCCAGCAGTTTATCCCCCCGGACAGGGGATGAAAAACTGTTTTTT,CASSLSPRTGDEKLFF
TRBJ1-2,15,TRBD1,TRBV6-6,-,TGTGCCAGCAGTTACTCGAAGACAGGGAGCTATGGCTACACCTTC,CASSYSKTGSYGYTF
TRBJ2-7,11,-,TRBV12-3/TRBV12-4,-,TGTGCCAGCAGTTTATACTACGAGCAGTACTTC,CASSLYYEQYF
TRBJ1-5,15,-,TRBV10-2,-,TGCGCCAGCAGTGAGTCACGGTATAGCAATCAGCCCCAGCATTTT,CASSESRYSNQPQHF
TRBJ1-1,12,TRBD1,TRBV10-3,-,TGTGCCATCAGACAGGGGAGCACTGAAGCTTTCTTT,CAIRQGSTEAFF
TRBJ1-1,13,-,TRBV27,-,TGTGCCAGCAGTTTCGGGGGGAACACTGAAGCTTTCTTT,CASSFGGNTEAFF
TRBJ1-1,16,-,TRBV27,-,TGTGCCAGCAGTTTATCTGCGGGGGCGCAAAACACTGAAGCTTTCTTT,CASSLSAGAQNTEAFF
TRBJ1-1,18,TRBD1,TRBV10-3,-,TGTGCCATCAGTGACGGTGACAGGGGCTCTGGGGAGAACACTGAAGCTTTCTTT,CAISDGDRGSGENTEAFF
TRBJ1-5,15,TRBD1,TRBV28,-,TGTGCCAGCACCTATACAGGGGGCTGGAATCAGCCCCAGCATTTT,CASTYTGGWNQPQHF
TRBJ2-5,16,TRBD1,TRBV5-4,-,TGTGCCAGCAGCCCTCCCAGGGGGCGATTGCGAAAGACCCAGTACTTC,CASSPPRGRLRKTQYF
TRBJ1-1,13,TRBD1,TRBV19,-,TGTGCCAGTAATAGACAGGGGTTCACTGAAGCTTTCTTT,CASNRQGFTEAFF